This T cell receptor (beta chain) emerged from a study of blood T cell repertoires in COVID-19. This clone has a count of ten or more. The method was immunoSEQ multiplex PCR; TCRdb's version includes in-frame clones alone and lacks a portion of them. The table records under 250,000 clones, roughly 82% of them present only once. CDR1 and CDR2 (germline): LNHDA, SQIVND (reference sequence). The CDR3 sequence is 15 residues long. V was shortened by 0 bases and J by 0 bases, with 8 bases between the two germline ends. The sequence derives from a woman in her seventies with acute or convalescent COVID-19. The sample comprised peripheral blood. The chain links TRBV19 to TRBJ1-1; TRBD1 might be the D (5 bases). The CDR3, as DNA: TGTGCCAGTAGTATAGATGGGACTTTGAACACTGAAGCTTTCTTT. Its translation: CASSIDGTLNTEAFF. The whole variable domain, filled in from reference TRBV19 and TRBJ1-1, reads DGGITQSPKYLFRKEGQNVTLSCEQNLNHDAMYWYRQDPGQGLRLIYYSQIVNDFQKGDIAEGYSVSREKKESFPLTVTSAQKNPTAFYLCASSIDGTLNTEAFFGQGTRLTVV.